These 12 T cell receptor beta chains originate from one sample sequenced in a study of blood T cell repertoires in COVID-19. Generated by immunoSEQ multiplex PCR, the TCRdb table keeps only in-frame clones and is missing some. The table has around 310,000 clones, around 87% seen once. Sequencing used peripheral blood. These receptor sequences come from a woman aged 40 to 55 with COVID-19, enrolled during active disease.

The chain joins TRBV7-2 to TRBJ1-2, with D maybe TRBD1 (5 bases). Trimming removed 1 base from V and 4 bases from J, with 19 bases in between. The germline gives CDR1 SGHTA, CDR2 FQGNSA. The CDR3 is made up of 17 amino acids. This CDR3 is CASSLGAGRGFGYGYTF. The CDR3 region has the DNA TGTGCCAGCAGCTTAGGAGCGGGGCGGGGGTTTGGCTATGGCTACACCTTC.

The V and J genes are TRBV7-2 and TRBJ2-3, with unresolved D. V lost 0 bases and J lost 0, with 10 bases in between. The CDR3 contains 16 residues. The V gene's germline CDR1 is SGHTA and CDR2 FQGNSA. CDR3 in DNA: TGTGCCAGCAGCTTAGCGACCAGAGGAAGCACAGATACGCAGTATTTT. Its translation is CASSLATRGSTDTQYF.

The CDR3 nucleotides are TGTGCCAGCTCACCATATGTGGCCCCCAATGAGCAGTTCTTC. This translates into CASSPYVAPNEQFF. The rearrangement joins TRBV18 to TRBJ2-1, with unresolved D. The CDR3 contains 14 residues. Germline CDR1 and CDR2: KGHSH and LQKENI. The germline V and J ends were trimmed by 2 bases and 6 bases, with 11 bases remaining between them.

The V gene is TRBV6-6, the J gene TRBJ2-7, with D perhaps TRBD1 (6 bases). There are 14 residues in the CDR3. Trimming cost V 10 bases and J 0 bases, with 16 bases left between them. Germline loops: CDR1 MNHNY, CDR2 SVGAGI (reference sequence). The CDR3 loop reads CATRRQAFSYEQYF. CDR3 sequence (DNA): TGTGCCACCCGAAGACAGGCGTTCTCCTACGAGCAGTACTTC.

The rearrangement links TRBV5-1 to TRBJ2-1, with D possibly matching TRBD2 (6 bases). The CDR3 spans 13 residues. The V end was cut by 4 bases, the J end by 6 bases, with 11 bases between. Germline V gene lookup returns CDR1 SGHRS and CDR2 YFSETQ. The CDR3 coding sequence is TGCGCCAGCAGCGGGGACGGGGGCAATGAGCAGTTCTTC. Protein sequence: CASSGDGGNEQFF.

This clone has just a few counts. This chain links TRBV20-1 with TRBJ2-7; D unresolved. V shed 5 bases and J shed 3 bases, with 8 bases lying between them. The CDR3 totals 11 residues. Per the germline V gene, CDR1 is DFQATT and CDR2 is SNEGSKA (reference sequence). The CDR3 nucleotides are TGCAGTGCTCCTACTTACTACGAGCAGTACTTC. This translates into CSAPTYYEQYF.

As regards this clone: This same CDR3 is encoded by further DNA sequences in the sample. V gene TRBV6-5 combines with J gene TRBJ1-5, with D maybe TRBD1 (5 bases). CDR3 length equals 13 residues. Trimming cost V 0 bases and J 7 bases, with 7 bases left between them. In germline, CDR1 is MNHEY, CDR2 SVGAGI. The CDR3 here is CASSYSAGQPQHF. CDR3 bases: TGTGCCAGCAGTTACTCTGCAGGGCAGCCCCAGCATTTT.

The gene calls are TRBV19 and TRBJ1-2, with 7 bases identical to TRBD1. The V gene end was trimmed by 9 bases and the J gene end by 2 bases; junction bases not matched to a gene: 15. CDR1 is LNHDA and CDR2 is SQIVND in the germline V gene (reference sequence). The CDR3 loop spans 16 amino acids. CDR3 coding DNA: TGTGCCAGCTCAAGGGACAGCCTTCCTCGGAACTATGGCTACACCTTC. Protein sequence: CASSRDSLPRNYGYTF. Combining the CDR3 with reference TRBV19 and TRBJ1-2 gives the whole variable domain DGGITQSPKYLFRKEGQNVTLSCEQNLNHDAMYWYRQDPGQGLRLIYYSQIVNDFQKGDIAEGYSVSREKKESFPLTVTSAQKNPTAFYLCASSRDSLPRNYGYTFGSGTRLTVV.

The chain uses TRBV27 and TRBJ1-2, with unresolved D. CDR1 is MNHEY and CDR2 is SMNVEV in the germline V gene (reference sequence). There are 15 residues in the CDR3. Trimming took off 3 bases at V and 4 bases at J, with 15 bases between the two ends. The CDR3 loop is CASSFTAGVPYGYTF. CDR3 nucleotide sequence: TGTGCCAGCAGTTTTACGGCCGGGGTTCCCTATGGCTACACCTTC.

This rearrangement joins TRBV5-4 to TRBJ1-6; no definite D call. From germline, CDR1 is SGHNT and CDR2 YYREEE (reference sequence). V gave up 0 bases and J gave up 7 bases, with 5 bases separating them. CDR3 size: 13 residues. In DNA, the CDR3 is TGTGCCAGCAGCTTGGACTCAAATTCACCCCTCCACTTT. It yields the protein CASSLDSNSPLHF.

The chain links TRBV4-1 to TRBJ1-2; weak D call: TRBD1 (5 bases). V lost 3 bases, J lost 0 bases, and 8 bases lay in between. Germline V gene lookup returns CDR1 MGHRA and CDR2 YSYEKL. CDR3 length: 14 residues. Here the CDR3 DNA reads TGCGCCAGCAGCCACGGACAAGCTAACTATGGCTACACCTTC. Translating it yields CASSHGQANYGYTF.

This clone was seen more than once but under ten times. The rearrangement joins TRBV16 to TRBJ1-2; D may be TRBD1 (6 bases). V was cut by 1 base and J by 2 bases, with 11 bases left in between. The germline V gene has CDR1 KGHSY and CDR2 FQNENV. The CDR3 consists of 15 residues. CDR3 sequence reads: CASSQFQGTNYGYTF. DNA of the CDR3: TGTGCCAGCAGCCAATTCCAGGGGACAAACTATGGCTACACCTTC. Drawing the rest from reference TRBV16 and TRBJ1-2, the complete variable domain is GEEVAQTPKHLVRGEGQKAKLYCAPIKGHSYVFWYQQVLKNEFKFLISFQNENVFDETGMPKERFSAKCLPNSPCSLEIQATKLEDSAVYFCASSQFQGTNYGYTFGSGTRLTVV.